This is a list of T cell receptor beta chains from one sample in a study of T-cell memory formation after mild COVID-19. TCRdb itself ran the 5' RACE reads through MiXCR, one entry per CDR3 protein. The table records about 560,000 distinct CDR3 sequences, 17% of them present only once. The sequencing input was PBMCs or a T cell subset sorted from them (not recorded which). The receptor set was obtained from an adult woman who had mild COVID-19 (a few samples of this study predate the infection). Cell type and time point are not known. CDR3s include the opening cysteine and the closing phenylalanine or tryptophan. A D gene is named only where the DNA matches it firmly. Clone size is stated in some rows and not others, as once, few, many or a class when expanded.

V: TRBV6-2/TRBV6-3
D: TRBD2
J: TRBJ2-1
size: few
CDR3: CASRTSGDNEQFF
DNA: TGTGCCAGCAGGACTAGCGGCGACAATGAGCAGTTCTTC

V: TRBV20-1
D: TRBD1
J: TRBJ2-7
size: few
CDR3: CSAERTGTYEQYF
DNA: TGCAGTGCCGAGCGGACAGGAACCTACGAGCAGTACTTC

V: TRBV29-1
D: TRBD2
J: TRBJ2-3
size: NA
CDR3: CSVGTSPDTQYF
DNA: TGCAGCGTTGGGACTAGCCCAGATACGCAGTATTTT

V: TRBV11-2
D: NA
J: TRBJ2-5
size: few
CDR3: CASSGTGVQETQYF
DNA: TGTGCCAGCAGCGGGACGGGAGTTCAAGAGACCCAGTACTTC

V: TRBV5-1
D: NA
J: TRBJ1-1
size: NA
CDR3: CASSLYPGDGAAPEAFF
DNA: TGCGCCAGCAGCTTGTACCCGGGGGACGGAGCGGCCCCTGAAGCTTTCTTT

V: TRBV5-6
D: NA
J: TRBJ2-5
size: NA
CDR3: CASSPRRNRPYQETQYF
DNA: TGTGCCAGCAGCCCCCGGCGGAACAGACCGTACCAAGAGACCCAGTACTTC

V: TRBV20-1
D: NA
J: TRBJ1-3
size: few
CDR3: CSAVTNSGNTIYF
DNA: TGCAGTGCGGTCACAAACTCTGGAAACACCATATATTTT

V: TRBV4-3
D: NA
J: TRBJ1-2
size: NA
CDR3: CASSQDGGWSGYTF
DNA: TGCGCCAGCAGCCAAGACGGCGGGTGGAGTGGCTACACCTTC

V: TRBV7-9
D: TRBD1
J: TRBJ1-1
size: NA
CDR3: CASSLQGASEAFF
DNA: TGTGCCAGCAGCTTACAGGGGGCTTCTGAAGCTTTCTTT

V: TRBV14
D: TRBD1
J: TRBJ2-7
size: few
CDR3: CASSQLITVGRGTPYEQYF
DNA: TGTGCCAGCAGCCAACTTATAACTGTTGGCAGGGGGACCCCTTACGAGCAGTACTTC

V: TRBV7-3
D: NA
J: TRBJ1-1
size: NA
CDR3: CASSLARGTEAFF
DNA: TGTGCCAGCAGCTTGGCACGGGGAACTGAAGCTTTCTTT

V: TRBV27
D: TRBD1
J: TRBJ2-7
size: NA
CDR3: CASSLSHQGVAYEQYF
DNA: TGTGCCAGCAGTTTATCCCACCAGGGGGTTGCCTACGAGCAGTACTTC

V: TRBV5-1
D: NA
J: TRBJ2-7
size: NA
CDR3: CASSLGTGSTYEQYF
DNA: TGCGCCAGCAGCTTGGGAACAGGGAGCACCTACGAGCAGTACTTC

V: TRBV5-1
D: NA
J: TRBJ2-7
size: few
CDR3: CASKLTLSNEQYF
DNA: TGCGCCAGCAAGCTAACGCTCAGTAACGAGCAGTACTTC

V: TRBV24-1
D: TRBD2
J: TRBJ2-3
size: NA
CDR3: CATSSGGGGKQYF
DNA: TGTGCCACCAGTAGCGGCGGGGGGGGTAAGCAGTATTTT

V: TRBV11-1
D: NA
J: TRBJ2-1
size: NA
CDR3: CASSFGGSFSSYNEQFF
DNA: TGTGCCAGCAGCTTTGGGGGAAGCTTTAGCTCCTACAATGAGCAGTTCTTC

V: TRBV7-6
D: NA
J: TRBJ1-5
size: NA
CDR3: CASSPSTAPEPQHF
DNA: TGTGCCAGCAGCCCTTCGACAGCCCCAGAGCCCCAGCATTTT

V: TRBV7-9
D: NA
J: TRBJ1-1
size: NA
CDR3: CASSLDGEAFF
DNA: TGTGCCAGCAGCTTAGACGGAGAAGCTTTCTTT

V: TRBV5-1
D: NA
J: TRBJ2-1
size: few
CDR3: CASRRPEAPYNEQFF
DNA: TGCGCCAGCCGGCGGCCTGAAGCGCCCTACAATGAGCAGTTCTTC

V: TRBV6-5
D: NA
J: TRBJ2-1
size: few
CDR3: CASRPMGVNSYNEQFF
DNA: TGTGCCAGCCGCCCTATGGGAGTAAACTCCTACAATGAGCAGTTCTTC

V: TRBV6-5
D: NA
J: TRBJ1-4
size: few
CDR3: CASSYSTLGEKLFF
DNA: TGTGCCAGCAGTTACTCGACCCTAGGGGAAAAACTGTTTTTT

V: TRBV29-1
D: NA
J: TRBJ2-5
size: many
CDR3: CSVEGNQETQYF
DNA: TGCAGCGTTGAGGGGAATCAAGAGACCCAGTACTTC

V: TRBV7-2
D: TRBD1
J: TRBJ2-2
size: NA
CDR3: CASSIYGQVTGELFF
DNA: TGTGCCAGCAGCATCTACGGACAGGTCACCGGGGAGCTGTTTTTT

V: TRBV5-1
D: NA
J: TRBJ2-2
size: few
CDR3: CASFLRGAGELFF
DNA: TGCGCCAGCTTCCTTAGAGGGGCCGGGGAGCTGTTTTTT

V: TRBV7-9
D: TRBD1
J: TRBJ2-6
size: NA
CDR3: CASGQGAGANVLTF
DNA: TGTGCCAGCGGCCAGGGGGCAGGGGCCAACGTCCTGACTTTC

V: TRBV6-6
D: NA
J: TRBJ2-7
size: NA
CDR3: CASSYSEQHEQYF
DNA: TGTGCCAGCAGTTACTCGGAACAGCACGAGCAGTACTTC

V: TRBV21-1
D: NA
J: TRBJ2-1
size: NA
CDR3: CASSSPGQESGNEQFF
DNA: TGTGCCAGCAGCAGCCCGGGACAGGAAAGTGGGAATGAGCAGTTCTTC